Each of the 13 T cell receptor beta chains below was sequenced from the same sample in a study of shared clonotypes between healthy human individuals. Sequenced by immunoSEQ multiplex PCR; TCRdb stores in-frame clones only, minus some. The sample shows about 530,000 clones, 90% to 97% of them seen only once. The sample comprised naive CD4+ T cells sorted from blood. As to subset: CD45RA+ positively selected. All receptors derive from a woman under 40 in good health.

CDR3 region: CASRTIAGGSGAEQFF. The CDR3, as DNA: TGCGCCAGCAGGACTATAGCGGGAGGGTCGGGGGCTGAGCAGTTCTTC. The chain joins TRBV4-1 to TRBJ2-1; the match to TRBD2 covers 11 bases. The junction had 13 bases not matched to a gene; V was cut back by 6 bases and J by 9 bases. Germline CDR1 MGHRA, CDR2 YSYEKL. This CDR3 has 16 residues.

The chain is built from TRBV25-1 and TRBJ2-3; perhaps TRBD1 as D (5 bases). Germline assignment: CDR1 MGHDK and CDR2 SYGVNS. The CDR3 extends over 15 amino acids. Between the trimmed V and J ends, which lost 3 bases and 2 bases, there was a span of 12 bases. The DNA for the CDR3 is TGTGCCAGCAGTGAGGGGCAGTTATCCACAGATACGCAGTATTTT. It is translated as CASSEGQLSTDTQYF.

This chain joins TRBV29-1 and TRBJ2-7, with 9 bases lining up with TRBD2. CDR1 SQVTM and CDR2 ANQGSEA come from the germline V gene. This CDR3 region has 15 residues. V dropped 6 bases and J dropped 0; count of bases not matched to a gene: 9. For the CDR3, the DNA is TGCAGCGTACAGCCACTAGCGGGTACCTCCTACGAGCAGTACTTC. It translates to CSVQPLAGTSYEQYF.

The CDR3: CSVGPGQGANEQYF. As DNA, the CDR3 is TGCAGCGTTGGGCCGGGACAGGGGGCGAATGAGCAGTACTTC. The rearrangement links TRBV29-1 to TRBJ2-5; 12 positions agree with TRBD1. Germline loops: CDR1 SQVTM, CDR2 ANQGSEA. Trimming cost V 4 bases and J 11 bases; bases outside gene matches: 11. This CDR3 spans 14 amino acids.

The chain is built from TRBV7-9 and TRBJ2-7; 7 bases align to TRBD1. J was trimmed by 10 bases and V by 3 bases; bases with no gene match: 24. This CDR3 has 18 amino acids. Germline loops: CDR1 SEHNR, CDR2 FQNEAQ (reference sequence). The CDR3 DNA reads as TGTGCCAGCAGCTTGGAAAGGGACAGATCCTTTGTCAACGGCGGCCAGTACTTC. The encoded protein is CASSLERDRSFVNGGQYF.

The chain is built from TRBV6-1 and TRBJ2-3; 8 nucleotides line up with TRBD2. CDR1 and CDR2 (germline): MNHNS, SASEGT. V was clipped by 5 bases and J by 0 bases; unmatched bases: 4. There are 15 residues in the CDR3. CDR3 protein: CASSPRTSSTDTQYF. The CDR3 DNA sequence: TGTGCCAGCAGTCCCCGGACTAGCAGCACAGATACGCAGTATTTT.

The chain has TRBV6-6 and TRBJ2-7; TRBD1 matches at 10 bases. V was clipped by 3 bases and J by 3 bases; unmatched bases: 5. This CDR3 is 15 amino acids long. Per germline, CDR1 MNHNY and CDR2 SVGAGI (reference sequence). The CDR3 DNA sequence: TGTGCCAGCAGTTATTCCGGGACAGGGGACTACGAGCAGTACTTC. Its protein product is CASSYSGTGDYEQYF.

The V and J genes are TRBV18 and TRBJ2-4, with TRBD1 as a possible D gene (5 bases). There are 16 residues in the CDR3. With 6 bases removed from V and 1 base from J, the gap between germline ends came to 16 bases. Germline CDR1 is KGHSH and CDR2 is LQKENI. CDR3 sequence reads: CASSWGLQGAKNIQYF. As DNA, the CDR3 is TGTGCCAGCTCCTGGGGCCTCCAAGGCGCCAAAAACATTCAGTACTTC.

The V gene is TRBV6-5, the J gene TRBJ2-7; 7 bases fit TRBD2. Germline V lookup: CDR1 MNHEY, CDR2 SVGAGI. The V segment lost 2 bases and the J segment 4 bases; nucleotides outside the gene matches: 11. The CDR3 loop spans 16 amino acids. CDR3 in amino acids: CASSYGSGTSDYEQYF. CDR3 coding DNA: TGTGCCAGCAGTTACGGTTCGGGTACTAGCGATTACGAGCAGTACTTC.

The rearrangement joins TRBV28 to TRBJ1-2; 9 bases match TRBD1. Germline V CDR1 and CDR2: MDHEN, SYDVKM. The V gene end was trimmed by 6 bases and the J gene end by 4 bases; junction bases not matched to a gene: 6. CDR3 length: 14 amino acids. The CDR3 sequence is CASRGTGTGYGYTF. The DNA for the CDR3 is TGTGCCAGCAGGGGGACAGGGACGGGCTATGGCTACACCTTC.

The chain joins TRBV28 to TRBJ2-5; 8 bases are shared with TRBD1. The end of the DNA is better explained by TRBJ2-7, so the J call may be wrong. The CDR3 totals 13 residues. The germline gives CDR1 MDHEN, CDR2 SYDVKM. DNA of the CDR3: TGTGCCAGCACGACAGGGGTGCCCTACGAGCAGTACTTC. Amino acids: CASTTGVPYEQYF.

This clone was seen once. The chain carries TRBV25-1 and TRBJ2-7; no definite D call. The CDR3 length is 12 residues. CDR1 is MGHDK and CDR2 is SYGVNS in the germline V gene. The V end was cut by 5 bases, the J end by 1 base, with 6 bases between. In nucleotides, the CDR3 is TGTGCCAGCAGTCGCGCATCCTACGAGCAGTACTTC. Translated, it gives CASSRASYEQYF.

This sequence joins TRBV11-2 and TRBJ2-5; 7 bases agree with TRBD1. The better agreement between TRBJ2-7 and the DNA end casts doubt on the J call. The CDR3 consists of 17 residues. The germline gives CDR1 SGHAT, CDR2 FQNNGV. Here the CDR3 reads CASSRPQGSLPGDEQYF. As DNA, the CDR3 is TGTGCCAGCAGCCGCCCACAGGGGTCTCTCCCCGGGGACGAGCAGTACTTC.